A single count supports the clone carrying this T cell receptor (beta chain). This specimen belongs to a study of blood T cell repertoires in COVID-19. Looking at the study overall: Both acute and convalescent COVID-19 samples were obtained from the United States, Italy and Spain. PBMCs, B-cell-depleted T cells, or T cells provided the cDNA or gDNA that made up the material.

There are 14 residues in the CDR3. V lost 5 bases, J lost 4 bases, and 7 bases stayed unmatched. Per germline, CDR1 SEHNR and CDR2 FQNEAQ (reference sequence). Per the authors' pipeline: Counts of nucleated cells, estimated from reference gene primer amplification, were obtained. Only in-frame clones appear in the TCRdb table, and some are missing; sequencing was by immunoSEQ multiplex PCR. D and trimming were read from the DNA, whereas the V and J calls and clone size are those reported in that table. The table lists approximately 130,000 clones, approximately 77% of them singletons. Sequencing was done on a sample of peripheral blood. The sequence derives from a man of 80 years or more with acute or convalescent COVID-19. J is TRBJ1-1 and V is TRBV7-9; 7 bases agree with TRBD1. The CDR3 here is CASSLQGKRTEAFF. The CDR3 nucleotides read TGTGCCAGCAGCCTACAGGGGAAACGCACTGAAGCTTTCTTT.